This T cell receptor (beta chain) comes out of a study of blood T cell repertoires in COVID-19. TCRdb's copy holds only in-frame clones and misses some; the assay was immunoSEQ multiplex PCR. In the table there are around 200,000 clones, around 81% of which are singletons. V shed 1 base and J shed 5 bases, with 11 bases lying between them. The CDR3 sequence is 14 residues long. Germline lookup yields CDR1 SGHTA and CDR2 FQGNSA. The sample comprised peripheral blood. This TCR came from a man aged 45-65 years with active or convalescent COVID-19. The chain is built from TRBV7-2 and TRBJ1-2; TRBD1 might be the D (5 bases). CDR3 DNA sequence: TGTGCCAGCAGCTTAGACCATGGGGGGTATGGCTACACCTTC. Translated, it gives CASSLDHGGYGYTF.